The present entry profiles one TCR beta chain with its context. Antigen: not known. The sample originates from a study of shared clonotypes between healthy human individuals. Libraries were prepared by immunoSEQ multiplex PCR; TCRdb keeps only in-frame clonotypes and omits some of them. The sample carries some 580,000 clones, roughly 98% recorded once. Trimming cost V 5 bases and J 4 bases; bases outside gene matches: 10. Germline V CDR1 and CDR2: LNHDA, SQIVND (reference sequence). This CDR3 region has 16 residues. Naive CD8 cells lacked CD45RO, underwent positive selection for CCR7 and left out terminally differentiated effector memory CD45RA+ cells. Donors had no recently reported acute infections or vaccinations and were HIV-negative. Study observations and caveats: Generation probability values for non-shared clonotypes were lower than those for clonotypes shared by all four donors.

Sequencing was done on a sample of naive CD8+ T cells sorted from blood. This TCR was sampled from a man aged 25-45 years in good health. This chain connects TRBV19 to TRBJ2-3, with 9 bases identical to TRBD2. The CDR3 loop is CASSVPTSGLPDTQYF. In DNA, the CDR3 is TGTGCCAGTAGTGTCCCGACTAGCGGTTTGCCAGATACGCAGTATTTT.